The subject of this entry is one T cell receptor beta chain. Its matching antigen is unknown. RNA was extracted with the RNeasy kit, and a quantity of about 0.45 to 1 ug was reverse transcribed using random hexamers. The method of amplification for TCR beta CDR3 was immunoSEQ multiplex PCR, covering 54 Vbeta and 13 Jbeta. One entry per CDR3 protein results from TCRdb running MiXCR on the immunoSEQ multiplex PCR reads. The repertoire holds tens of thousands of distinct CDR3 sequences, with over 85% as singletons. CD8+ and CD4+ T cells circulating in blood were sequenced for TCR beta. Purification of the CD8+ and CD4+ T cells relied on negative isolation, and TEMRA cells underwent FACS enrichment. This sample was included in a study of CD8 T cells in Susac syndrome. Study findings and constraints: A relatively small number of individuals underwent TCR sequencing and HLA analysis.

V was cut by 7 bases and J by 6 bases, with 14 bases left in between. In germline, CDR1 is PRHDT, CDR2 FYEKMQ (reference sequence). There are 13 residues in the CDR3. The sequence was obtained from a human donor with multiple sclerosis. The material sequenced was CD8+ T cells from PBMCs. The V and J genes are TRBV13 and TRBJ2-3; no firm D call. The CDR3 coding sequence is TGTGCCAGCACGGATTCGACGGCTGATACGCAGTATTTT. It yields the protein CASTDSTADTQYF. The full variable domain, completed using reference TRBV13 and TRBJ2-3, is AAGVIQSPRHLIKEKRETATLKCYPIPRHDTVYWYQQGPGQDPQFLISFYEKMQSDKGSIPDRFSAQQFSDYHSELNMSSLELGDSALYFCASTDSTADTQYFGPGTRLTVL.